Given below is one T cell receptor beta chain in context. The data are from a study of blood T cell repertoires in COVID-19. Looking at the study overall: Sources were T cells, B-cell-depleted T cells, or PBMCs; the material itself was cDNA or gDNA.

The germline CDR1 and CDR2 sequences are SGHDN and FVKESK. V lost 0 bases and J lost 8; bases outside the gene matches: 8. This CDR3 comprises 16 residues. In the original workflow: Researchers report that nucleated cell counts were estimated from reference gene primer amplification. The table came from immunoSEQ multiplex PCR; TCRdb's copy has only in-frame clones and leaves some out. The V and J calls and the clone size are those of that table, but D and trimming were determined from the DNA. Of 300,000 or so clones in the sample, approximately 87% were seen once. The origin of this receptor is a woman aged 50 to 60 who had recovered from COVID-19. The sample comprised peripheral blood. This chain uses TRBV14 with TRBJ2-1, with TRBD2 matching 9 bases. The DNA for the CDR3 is TGTGCCAGCAGCCAAGATCTAGCGGGAATAGGGGATGAGCAGTTCTTC. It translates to CASSQDLAGIGDEQFF.